This TCR beta chain was profiled in a study of memory CD4+ T cells and cytomegalovirus serostatus. Profiled with immunoSEQ multiplex PCR; TCRdb holds only in-frame clones, not every one. The sample records under 55,000 clones, 80% to 85% being singletons. V dropped 4 bases and J dropped 12; count of bases not matched to a gene: 7. Germline lookup yields CDR1 GTSNPN and CDR2 SVGIG (reference sequence). The CDR3 has 13 residues. Single viable CD3+CD4+CD8-CD45RO+ cells were sorted as the memory CD4+ T cells. The chain uses TRBV30 and TRBJ1-6, with TRBD1 matching over 9 bases. This TCR was sampled from an adult in good health and CMV-seropositive. Sequenced sample: memory CD4+ T cells from blood. The CDR3: CAWTPGQGLPLHF. Written as DNA, the CDR3 is TGTGCCTGGACCCCCGGACAGGGGTTACCCCTCCACTTT.